This T cell receptor beta chain was found in a study of breast tumors, draining lymph nodes, adjacent tissues. General study points: Luminal-like breast cancer showed significantly higher tumor–nontumor repertoire similarity than basal-like.

Samples came from axillary lymph nodes draining the breast cancer. A single record per CDR3 protein comes from TCRdb applying MiXCR to the multiplex PCR reads. The table lists 200,000 to 250,000 distinct CDR3 sequences, about 32% of them singletons. Per germline, CDR1 DFQATT and CDR2 SNEGSKA (reference sequence). The V gene lost 6 bases and the J gene lost 5 bases, with 17 bases spanning the gap. The CDR3 length is 14 residues. The table lists this clonotype with many counts. Antigen specificity is unknown. The sequenced sample was axillary lymph node tissue. The clonotype originates from a female donor with breast cancer. Some clones in this sample may be carry-over from other donors' samples. The J gene is TRBJ1-5, the V gene TRBV20-1; D may be TRBD1 (5 bases). CDR3 nucleotide sequence: TGCAGTGCCCGTGGGACGCGCACCCATCAGCCCCAGCATTTT. It codes for CSARGTRTHQPQHF.